Shown below are 17 T cell receptor beta chains from a single sample sequenced in a study of molecular identifiers for immune sequencing clone quantification. TCRdb reanalysed the PCR reads using MiXCR and keeps one entry per CDR3 protein. The table has 460,000 or so distinct CDR3 sequences, about a quarter seen once; the top ten hold around 0.79%. The sample comprised naive CD8+ T cells from blood, with Jurkat cell RNA spiked in. Subset noted: FACS-sorted CD8+CD4-CCR7+CD45RA+ naive T cells. The receptors were sampled from a human donor in good health. Some libraries in this study had Jurkat cell RNA spiked in.

The rearrangement uses TRBV20-1 and TRBJ2-2; 9 bases match TRBD2. V lost 0 bases and J lost 5; bases outside the gene matches: 4. This CDR3 spans 15 amino acids. The germline V gene encodes CDR1 DFQATT and CDR2 SNEGSKA (reference sequence). CDR3 sequence reads: CSARDSGSGTGELFF. CDR3 DNA: TGCAGTGCTAGAGATAGCGGGAGTGGAACCGGGGAGCTGTTTTTT.

The chain carries TRBV10-1 and TRBJ2-3; D remains ambiguous. Trimming took 3 bases from V and 6 from J, leaving 13 bases between them. Germline-derived CDR1 and CDR2 are WNHNN and SYGVQD (reference sequence). This CDR3 has 14 residues. The CDR3 loop is CASSDSDGADTQYF. The CDR3 DNA sequence: TGCGCCAGCAGTGACTCGGACGGAGCTGATACGCAGTATTTT.

The chain uses TRBV19 and TRBJ2-2, with D perhaps TRBD1 (5 bases). The germline V and J ends were trimmed by 2 bases and 6 bases, with 13 bases remaining between them. The CDR3 spans 15 residues. Germline V lookup: CDR1 LNHDA, CDR2 SQIVND (reference sequence). In DNA form, the CDR3 reads TGTGCCAGTAGTATATCGGACACACTCCCCGGGGAGCTGTTTTTT. This codes for CASSISDTLPGELFF.

This clonotype turned up a few times. The gene calls are TRBV20-1 and TRBJ2-1; weak D call: TRBD1 (6 bases). The germline V gene has CDR1 DFQATT and CDR2 SNEGSKA (reference sequence). This CDR3 is 14 amino acids long. Deletions cut 5 bases from V and 3 bases from J, with 14 bases between. This CDR3 is CSAPRTVNYNEQFF. The CDR3 nucleotides are TGCAGTGCTCCTAGGACAGTGAACTACAATGAGCAGTTCTTC.

The chain is built from TRBV15 and TRBJ1-5; TRBD1 might be the D (5 bases). The CDR3 contains 15 residues. Trimming shortened V by 3 bases and J by 4 bases, and 13 bases separated the two germline ends. Per the germline V gene, CDR1 is LNHNV and CDR2 is YYDKDF (reference sequence). CDR3 residues: CATSRPGEQNQPQHF. CDR3 coding DNA: TGTGCCACCAGCAGGCCGGGGGAGCAGAATCAGCCCCAGCATTTT.

A word on this clonotype: A read error may explain this, as a much larger clone is one base away. This chain joins TRBV19 and TRBJ2-7, with D perhaps assigned TRBD1 or TRBD2 (5 bases each). V lost 3 bases and J 3 bases, leaving 12 bases between the germline ends. Germline CDR1 reads LNHDA; CDR2 reads SQIVND (reference sequence). The CDR3 is made up of 14 amino acids. CDR3 nucleotide sequence: TGTGCCAGTAGTATCGGGGCAGGTAACTACGAGCAGTACTTC. It codes for CASSIGAGNYEQYF.

V is TRBV6-2 or TRBV6-3 and J is TRBJ1-3; no firm D call. Germline V gives CDR1 MNHEY, CDR2 SVGEGT. V was trimmed by 2 bases and J by 2 bases, leaving 16 bases between them. The CDR3 length is 17 residues. The CDR3 DNA reads as TGTGCCAGCAGTTACCGCTACACCCTGGACCCTGGAAACACCATATATTTT. Encoded protein: CASSYRYTLDPGNTIYF.

To note about this clonotype: A much larger clone is a single base away; this may be a read error. The chain couples TRBV5-6 to TRBJ1-5; the D gene is possibly TRBD1 (5 bases). The CDR3 is 14 residues long. Germline V gene data show CDR1 as SGHDT and CDR2 as YYEEEE. V dropped 7 bases and J dropped 0 bases, with 11 bases sitting between them. The CDR3 spells CASCWGDSNQPQHF. The CDR3 DNA is TGTGCCAGCTGCTGGGGGGATAGCAATCAGCCCCAGCATTTT.

This clonotype was picked up many times. V is TRBV20-1 and J is TRBJ2-3; 11 bases fit TRBD2. CDR1 is DFQATT, CDR2 SNEGSKA, per germline (reference sequence). V shed 5 bases and J 5 bases; nucleotides not matched to a gene: 12. The CDR3 is 16 amino acids. The CDR3 DNA is TGCAGTGCTGACTCTGGGACTAGCGGAGCTTTAGATACGCAGTATTTT. Its protein product is CSADSGTSGALDTQYF.

Remarks on this clonotype: With a much larger clone just one base away, this may be a read error. This chain uses TRBV28 with TRBJ2-3; TRBD1 agrees at 10 bases. The CDR3 extends over 14 amino acids. The germline CDR1 and CDR2 sequences are MDHEN and SYDVKM. This CDR3 reads CASRATGGSDTRYF. CDR3 nucleotides: TGTGCCAGCAGGGCGACAGGGGGCTCAGATACGCGGTATTTT.

The V call is TRBV13, the J call TRBJ2-7; D might be TRBD2 (6 bases). Trimming took 5 bases from V and 5 from J, leaving 22 bases between them. The CDR3 runs 16 residues. The germline CDR1 and CDR2 sequences are PRHDT and FYEKMQ (reference sequence). CDR3 in amino acids: CASSIRGPGVMHEQYF. CDR3 coding DNA: TGTGCCAGCAGCATAAGAGGTCCGGGGGTGATGCACGAGCAGTACTTC.

In this sample, this clonotype turned up a few times. The V and J genes are TRBV27 and TRBJ2-7; 7 bases align to TRBD1. Losses at the gene ends were 3 bases for V and 6 bases for J; bases not matched to a gene: 5. The CDR3 length is 13 residues. Germline V gene data show CDR1 as MNHEY and CDR2 as SMNVEV (reference sequence). This CDR3 is CASSFDRVSEQYF. For the CDR3, the DNA is TGTGCCAGCAGTTTCGACAGGGTCTCCGAGCAGTACTTC.

This clonotype appeared many times. The genes are TRBV6-5 and TRBJ1-4; maybe TRBD1 (6 bases). CDR1 MNHEY and CDR2 SVGAGI come from the germline V gene. Trimming took 0 bases from V and 5 from J, leaving 10 bases between them. The CDR3 is made up of 15 amino acids. CDR3 bases: TGTGCCAGCAGTTACTCGGACAGCCCGAATGAAAAACTGTTTTTT. This codes for CASSYSDSPNEKLFF.

There are many counts of this clonotype. J is TRBJ2-7 and V is TRBV5-5; TRBD1 or TRBD2 may be the D gene (5 bases each). The CDR3 contains 16 residues. V lost 1 base and J 0 bases, leaving 14 bases between the germline ends. CDR1 and CDR2 from the germline V gene are SGHKS and YYEKEE (reference sequence). The CDR3, as DNA: TGTGCCAGCAGCTTGTGGGGCACGGGAAGCTCCTACGAGCAGTACTTC. Its protein product is CASSLWGTGSSYEQYF.

The genes are TRBV7-9 and TRBJ2-7; a possible D gene is TRBD2 (6 bases). Germline V gene data show CDR1 as SEHNR and CDR2 as FQNEAQ (reference sequence). CDR3 length equals 15 residues. V was shortened by 7 bases and J by 2 bases, with 18 bases between the two germline ends. The CDR3 here is CASKELIGSPYEQYF. The CDR3 DNA reads TGTGCCAGCAAGGAGTTAATCGGGAGCCCCTACGAGCAGTACTTC.

Only a few counts were recorded for this clonotype. The chain carries TRBV9 and TRBJ2-6; D gene ambiguous. V was pared by 2 bases and J by 1 base, with 4 bases between. This CDR3 is 14 amino acids long. Germline loops: CDR1 SGDLS, CDR2 YYNGEE. CDR3: CASSVVSGANVLTF. CDR3 bases: TGTGCCAGCAGCGTTGTTTCTGGGGCCAACGTCCTGACTTTC.

The chain links TRBV19 to TRBJ2-5; possibly TRBD1 for D (5 bases). The germline gives CDR1 LNHDA, CDR2 SQIVND (reference sequence). V was shortened by 1 base and J by 4 bases, with 16 bases between the two germline ends. The CDR3 has 16 residues. This CDR3 is CASSIGARQGSETQYF. The CDR3 DNA reads TGTGCCAGTAGTATAGGGGCCCGGCAGGGATCAGAGACCCAGTACTTC.